This note documents a single TCR beta chain sequence. Its antigen target is currently unknown. No much larger clonotype is one base removed from it; base qualities were not supplied. Libraries were made using PCR. Sequenced on an Illumina HiSeq 2500. TCR library preparation used molecular barcoding, with unique molecular identifiers applied to normalize quantification of the TCRbeta repertoire. TCRdb reanalyzed the raw reads on its own, using fastp at Q25 for trimming and MiXCR for clone calling, and kept in-frame beta chains. Rows matching on CDR3 protein sequence are summarized as one entry with the most common DNA and genes. In this sample the table shows hundreds of thousands of distinct CDR3 sequences, approximately 16% of which occur a single time. 2.5% to 4% of the sample comes from the top ten. V is cut by 5 bases and J by 3 bases, and the space between the germline ends is 14 bases. CDR1 DFQATT and CDR2 SNEGSKA were looked up in the germline V gene (reference sequence). The CDR3 covers 13 residues, taking in both the cysteine and the phenylalanine. Only CDR3 DNA is held: 39 bases, read in frame from base 1.

The source of the sample is a study of T-cell reconstitution after alpha-beta-depleted transplantation in children (TCRdb year 2016). About the study as a whole: The study quantitatively tracked T-cell immune reconstitution after TCRalphabeta/CD19-depleted allogeneic hematopoietic cell transplantation in children using TCR repertoire profiling.

This TCR came from a human donor who donated a stem cell graft to a child with acute lymphoblastic leukemia. The chain is assembled from TRBV20-1 and TRBJ2-7; a weak D assignment points to TRBD1 (6 bases agree). Specimen: PBMCs from the stem cell graft donor, collected from the stem cell graft. The CDR3 loop reads CSARTVDHYEQYF. The DNA sequence is given as TGCAGTGCTCGGACAGTCGATCACTACGAGCAGTACTTC.